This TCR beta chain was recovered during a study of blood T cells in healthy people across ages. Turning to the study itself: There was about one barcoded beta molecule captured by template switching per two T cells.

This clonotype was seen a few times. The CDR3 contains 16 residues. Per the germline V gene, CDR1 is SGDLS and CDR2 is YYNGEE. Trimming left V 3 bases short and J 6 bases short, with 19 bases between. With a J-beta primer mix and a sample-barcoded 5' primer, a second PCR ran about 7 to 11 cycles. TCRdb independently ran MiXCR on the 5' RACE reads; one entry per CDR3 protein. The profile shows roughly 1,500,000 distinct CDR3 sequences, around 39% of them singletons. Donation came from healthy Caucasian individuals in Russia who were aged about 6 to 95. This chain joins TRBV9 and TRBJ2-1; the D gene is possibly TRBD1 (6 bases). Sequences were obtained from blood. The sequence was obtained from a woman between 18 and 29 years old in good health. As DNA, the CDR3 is TGTGCCAGCAGCGCGAGCGGTCTAGAGGGGGTCAATGAGCAGTTCTTC. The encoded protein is CASSASGLEGVNEQFF.